The T cell receptor beta chain described here comes from a study of blood T cell repertoires in COVID-19. Whole-study context: Spain, Italy and the United States supplied samples that represented acute and convalescent COVID-19. T cells, B-cell-depleted T cells, or PBMCs supplied cDNA or gDNA.

Original handling: Estimated nucleated cell counts came from reference gene primer amplification. Here immunoSEQ multiplex PCR was the method, and the copy in TCRdb shows in-frame clones only, minus some. V and J calls and clone size are copied from that table; D and trimming were computed from the DNA. The table shows some 250,000 clones, with 70% to 90% occurring only once. V dropped 5 bases and J dropped 9; count of bases not matched to a gene: 8. This CDR3 has 16 residues. Germline-derived CDR1 and CDR2 are SGHVS and FNYEAQ. The sample consisted of peripheral blood. J is TRBJ2-1 and V is TRBV7-6, with 15 bases fitting TRBD2. This clonotype was obtained from a woman in her twenties or thirties with COVID-19, enrolled during active disease. The CDR3 here is CASSPGTSGGRSEQFF. CDR3 coding DNA: TGTGCCAGCAGCCCTGGGACTAGCGGGGGGAGGAGTGAGCAGTTCTTC.